These T cell receptor beta chains were read from a single sample in a study of memory CD4+ T cells and cytomegalovirus serostatus. Assay used: immunoSEQ multiplex PCR; TCRdb lists only in-frame clones, some missing. Here the sample spans 45,000 to 60,000 clones, approximately 74% being singletons. Sequences were obtained from memory CD4+ T cells from blood. All receptors come from an adult in good health and CMV-seropositive. Each CDR3 is given with its conserved first and last residue. The order of the fields is D gene, J gene, V gene, clone size, CDR3 DNA, CDR3 protein. A D gene is named only where the DNA matches it firmly. Clone size appears in some rows only: once, few, many, or a class for an expanded clone.

- | TRBJ2-7 | TRBV15 | once | TGTGCCACCAGCTGGGACGGCAACTCCTACGAGCAGTACTTC | CATSWDGNSYEQYF
- | TRBJ1-3 | TRBV7-9 | - | TGTGCCAGCAGCTTTTACCCCGGGACCTCTGGAAACACCATATATTTT | CASSFYPGTSGNTIYF
- | TRBJ2-7 | TRBV5-1 | - | TGCGCCAGCAGCTTGGAGGCCGAGCAGTACTTC | CASSLEAEQYF
- | TRBJ1-4 | TRBV7-9 | - | TGTGCCAGCAGCTTATGGGTTTATGCAACTAATGAAAAACTGTTTTTT | CASSLWVYATNEKLFF
TRBD2 | TRBJ2-3 | TRBV7-6 | - | TGTGCCAGCAGCGGCCCGACTAGCGGGAGTACAGATACGCAGTATTTT | CASSGPTSGSTDTQYF
- | TRBJ2-7 | TRBV7-2 | - | TGTGCCAGCAGCTCACTCAGCTGGGGGGCCTCCTACGAGCAGTACTTC | CASSSLSWGASYEQYF
- | TRBJ2-5 | TRBV29-1 | - | TGCAGCGTTGAAGATCCACAGGGACCAAAGAGGACCCAGTACTTC | CSVEDPQGPKRTQYF
TRBD1 | TRBJ1-5 | TRBV6-4 | once | TGTGCCAGCAGTGTAAGGAAGGTGGACAGGGGGTCACAGCCCCAGCATTTT | CASSVRKVDRGSQPQHF
TRBD1 | TRBJ2-1 | TRBV18 | - | TGTGCCAGCTCACCACCGGGGACAGTCAATGAGCAGTTCTTC | CASSPPGTVNEQFF
- | TRBJ2-5 | TRBV4-2 | - | TGTGCCAGCAGCCGAGGGGGAGCTGACCCACAAGAGACCCAGTACTTC | CASSRGGADPQETQYF
TRBD2 | TRBJ2-1 | TRBV5-1 | - | TGCGCCAGCGACCGCGGCGGGAGCTCCTACAATGAGCAGTTCTTC | CASDRGGSSYNEQFF
TRBD2 | TRBJ2-2 | TRBV27 | - | TGTGCCAGCAGAAAACCGGGACTAGTGGGCACCGGGGAGCTGTTTTTT | CASRKPGLVGTGELFF
- | TRBJ1-1 | TRBV7-6 | - | TGTGCCAGCAGCTTATGGTGGGGTACGAACACTGAAGCTTTCTTT | CASSLWWGTNTEAFF
- | TRBJ2-7 | TRBV13 | many | TGTGCCAGCAGCTTAGTCCGGGCTGGGGAGCAGTACTTC | CASSLVRAGEQYF
- | TRBJ1-2 | TRBV29-1 | - | TGCAGCGCCCACTCGGGAGGCCTGGGCTACACCTTC | CSAHSGGLGYTF
TRBD1 | TRBJ1-6 | TRBV5-4 | - | TGTGCCAGCAGCTTGGATGGACAGGCTAAACCCCTCCACTTT | CASSLDGQAKPLHF
TRBD2 | TRBJ2-1 | TRBV4-2 | once | TGTGCCAGCAGCCTTTTCCGGGCGGGGGAGTACAATGAGCAGTTCTTC | CASSLFRAGEYNEQFF
- | TRBJ1-6 | TRBV13 | - | TGTGCCAGCAGCCGATCGCACCAACAGGGTGATAATTCACCCCTCCACTTT | CASSRSHQQGDNSPLHF
- | TRBJ2-3 | TRBV7-9 | - | TGTGCCAGCGGAGGGACACTTGGCACAGATACGCAGTATTTT | CASGGTLGTDTQYF
TRBD1 | TRBJ1-2 | TRBV2 | - | TGTGCCAGCAAACCGGGACAGGACTATGGCTACACCTTC | CASKPGQDYGYTF
- | TRBJ1-4 | TRBV5-8 | - | TGTGCCAGCAGCATTGGGACGAGTGTTGAAAATGAAAAACTGTTTTTT | CASSIGTSVENEKLFF
- | TRBJ2-3 | TRBV7-9 | medium-sized | TGTGCCAGCAGTTCCTTTTCCACAGATACGCAGTATTTT | CASSSFSTDTQYF
- | TRBJ1-2 | TRBV7-2 | many | TGTGCCAGCAACGAAGGGGGTGGCAGTCACAGTGGCTACACCTTC | CASNEGGGSHSGYTF
- | TRBJ2-1 | TRBV5-1 | - | TGCGCCAGCAGCCCTTCGCAGGGCGAAGGCGAGCAGTTCTTC | CASSPSQGEGEQFF
- | TRBJ1-4 | TRBV4-3 | - | TGCGCCAGCAGCCAAGATGGGGGGCTCACTAATGAAAAACTGTTTTTT | CASSQDGGLTNEKLFF
- | TRBJ1-5 | TRBV19 | - | TGTGCCAGTAGTGAGGGTGGGGGTAATCAGCCCCAGCATTTT | CASSEGGGNQPQHF
TRBD1 | TRBJ2-7 | TRBV10-2 | once | TGCGCCAGCAGTGATCCAGGGGCGACAGGGGGCATGTACGAGCAGTACTTC | CASSDPGATGGMYEQYF
- | TRBJ1-1 | TRBV14 | - | TGTGCCAGCAGCCGGGTGAACACTGAAGCTTTCTTT | CASSRVNTEAFF
TRBD1 | TRBJ1-2 | TRBV7-9 | medium-sized | TGTGCCAGCAGCCTGGGACAGGGCAGTGGCTACACCTTC | CASSLGQGSGYTF
TRBD2 | TRBJ2-3 | TRBV11-2 | once | TGTGCCAGCAGCTTAGATCTTAGCGGGGGCACAGATACGCAGTATTTT | CASSLDLSGGTDTQYF
- | TRBJ2-6 | TRBV5-1 | few | TGCGCCAGCAGCTGGGAGTTCGGGGACACATTTAGCTCTGGGGCCAACGTCCTGACTTTC | CASSWEFGDTFSSGANVLTF
- | TRBJ2-7 | TRBV7-3 | - | TGTGCCAGCAGCTTAGGGAAGGGATACGAGCAGTACTTC | CASSLGKGYEQYF
- | TRBJ2-1 | TRBV7-2 | - | TGTGCCAGCAGCTTAAAACGGAACAATGAGCAGTTCTTC | CASSLKRNNEQFF
- | TRBJ2-7 | TRBV5-1 | - | TGCGCCAGCAGAGTAACAGGGCAGTTGCGCTACGAGCAGTACTTC | CASRVTGQLRYEQYF
TRBD2 | TRBJ2-1 | TRBV4-2 | - | TGTGCCAGCAGCCAAACCAGCGGGGGGGTATACAATGAGCAGTTCTTC | CASSQTSGGVYNEQFF
- | TRBJ2-3 | TRBV6-6 | once | TGTGCCAGCAGTATCACGGTAGATACGCAGTATTTT | CASSITVDTQYF
- | TRBJ1-3 | TRBV5-4 | few | TGTGCCAGCAGTTGGGACTTACCTGGAAACACCATATATTTT | CASSWDLPGNTIYF
TRBD1 | TRBJ1-6 | TRBV4-3 | - | TGCGCCAGCAGCCAGGGGACCGGGACAGGGGTATCACCCCTCCACTTT | CASSQGTGTGVSPLHF
TRBD1 | TRBJ2-7 | TRBV11-2 | - | TGTGCCAGCAGCCCCGACAGGGGGGACTACGAGCAGTACTTC | CASSPDRGDYEQYF
TRBD1 | TRBJ2-5 | TRBV4-2 | - | TGTGCCAGCAGCCAAGATTTAGAGGGGGCGGAAGAGACCCAGTACTTC | CASSQDLEGAEETQYF
- | TRBJ1-5 | TRBV2 | once | TGTGCCAGCAGCTTGAAAGGGCTTCAACAGCCCCAGCATTTT | CASSLKGLQQPQHF
- | TRBJ2-7 | TRBV7-9 | - | TGTGCCAGCGGGGCGTCCCACGAGCAGTACTTC | CASGASHEQYF
- | TRBJ1-2 | TRBV7-2 | - | TGTGCCAGCAGCTTAAACAGGGAGGACGGCTACACCTTC | CASSLNREDGYTF
- | TRBJ2-1 | TRBV10-3 | - | TGTGCCATCAGAGCACAGGGAGATATTGGCAATGAGCAGTTCTTC | CAIRAQGDIGNEQFF
- | TRBJ2-3 | TRBV29-1 | few | TGCAGCGTTTTGGGGTTTGATACGCAGTATTTT | CSVLGFDTQYF
- | TRBJ1-2 | TRBV7-8 | once | TGTGCCAGCAGCTTAGGGAGGTCCGGGGGCTACACCTTC | CASSLGRSGGYTF
- | TRBJ2-3 | TRBV29-1 | - | TGCAGCGGCGAGGTGGGCACAGATACGCAGTATTTT | CSGEVGTDTQYF
- | TRBJ2-6 | TRBV19 | - | TGTGCCAGTAGCACCCCCGGGGGCTGGGGGGGCTCTGGGGCCAACGTCCTGACTTTC | CASSTPGGWGGSGANVLTF